Reported below is one T cell receptor beta chain. Its antigen is unidentified. The sample belongs to a study of spatial heterogeneity in lung cancer. General study findings and limits: Circulating ubiquitous expanded tumor TCRs were observed more frequently at resection than at follow-up.

In TCRdb, the 5' RACE reads were re-called with MiXCR into one record per CDR3 protein. Here the sample spans about 120,000 distinct CDR3 sequences, 9.5% to 15% being singletons. Per germline, CDR1 MGHRA and CDR2 YSYEKL. Germline trimming cut 1 base from V and 4 bases from J; bases unmatched to any gene: 2. The CDR3 loop spans 15 amino acids. The sample's time point: blood at routine non-recurrence follow-up after resection. Whole RNA, which was extracted from tumor, nontumor lung tissue or frozen PBMC, was sequenced without any cell sorting. The source material was PBMCs, sampled at follow-up. The sequence derives from a male donor with early-stage non-small cell lung cancer. The chain links TRBV4-1 to TRBJ2-2, with 8 bases aligning to TRBD1. The CDR3 sequence: CASSQAGGITGELFF. The CDR3 region has the DNA TGCGCCAGCAGCCAAGCAGGGGGCATCACCGGGGAGCTGTTTTTT.